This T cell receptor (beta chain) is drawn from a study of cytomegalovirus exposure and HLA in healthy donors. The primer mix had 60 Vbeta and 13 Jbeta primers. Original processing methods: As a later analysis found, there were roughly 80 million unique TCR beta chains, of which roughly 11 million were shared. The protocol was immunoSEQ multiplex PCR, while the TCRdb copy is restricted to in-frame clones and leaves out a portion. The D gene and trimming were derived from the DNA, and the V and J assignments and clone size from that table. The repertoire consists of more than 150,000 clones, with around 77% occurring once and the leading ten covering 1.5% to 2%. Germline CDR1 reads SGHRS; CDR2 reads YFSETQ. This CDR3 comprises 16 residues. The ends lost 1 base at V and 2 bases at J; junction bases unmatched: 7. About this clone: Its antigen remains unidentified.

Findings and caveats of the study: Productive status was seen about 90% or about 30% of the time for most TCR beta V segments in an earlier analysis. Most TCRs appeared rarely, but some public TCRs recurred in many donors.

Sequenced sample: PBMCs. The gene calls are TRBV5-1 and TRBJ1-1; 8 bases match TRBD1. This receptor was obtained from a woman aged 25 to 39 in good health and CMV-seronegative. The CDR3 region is CASSLQGAASNTEAFF. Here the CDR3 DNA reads TGCGCCAGCAGCTTGCAGGGGGCCGCTAGTAACACTGAAGCTTTCTTT.